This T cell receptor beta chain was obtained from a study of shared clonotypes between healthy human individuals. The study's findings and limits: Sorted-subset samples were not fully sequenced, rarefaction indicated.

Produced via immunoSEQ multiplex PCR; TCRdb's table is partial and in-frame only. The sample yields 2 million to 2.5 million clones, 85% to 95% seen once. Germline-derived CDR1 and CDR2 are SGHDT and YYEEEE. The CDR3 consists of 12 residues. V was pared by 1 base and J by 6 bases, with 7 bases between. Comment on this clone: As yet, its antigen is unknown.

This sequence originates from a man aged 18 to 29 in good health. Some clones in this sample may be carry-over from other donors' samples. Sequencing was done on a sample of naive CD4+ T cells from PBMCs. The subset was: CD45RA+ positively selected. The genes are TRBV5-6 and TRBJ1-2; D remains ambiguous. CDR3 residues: CASSLSGDGYTF. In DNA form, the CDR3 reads TGTGCCAGCAGCTTGTCTGGAGATGGCTACACCTTC.